The present entry profiles one T cell receptor (beta chain) with its context. No antigen is known for it. This sample was included in a study of T cells expressing NK-cell markers. For the study at large: CD3+CD56+NKG2C+, CD3+CD56+NKG2C- and CD3+CD56-NKG2C+ T cells, once sorted, supplied the TCR beta repertoires.

Germline CDR1 and CDR2: SGHVS and FQNEAQ. The CDR3 sequence is 16 residues long. Production of TCR beta cDNA relied on 5'RACE template switching with UMIs. From its re-call of the 5' RACE reads, TCRdb lists each CDR3 protein once, without DNA. The sample totals 500,000 to 700,000 distinct CDR3 sequences; its top ten clones hold about 3.6%. The study, taken as a whole, reports: Four of the donors also had these clonotypes leading their CD3+CD56-NKG2C+ fraction. CD8+ T cells in more than five donors included dominant NKG2C+ clonotypes at roughly 1.0-8%.

The clonotype was recovered from a young man in good health. The sequencing input was blood T cells: a sorted CD56 or NKG2C T cell subset, CD4+ or CD8+ T cells, or bulk PBMC T cells (not recorded which). The V gene is TRBV7-8, the J gene TRBJ2-7; TCRdb designates TRBD2, a call that cannot be tested without DNA. The CDR3 reads CASSLAYAGGFSEQYF.